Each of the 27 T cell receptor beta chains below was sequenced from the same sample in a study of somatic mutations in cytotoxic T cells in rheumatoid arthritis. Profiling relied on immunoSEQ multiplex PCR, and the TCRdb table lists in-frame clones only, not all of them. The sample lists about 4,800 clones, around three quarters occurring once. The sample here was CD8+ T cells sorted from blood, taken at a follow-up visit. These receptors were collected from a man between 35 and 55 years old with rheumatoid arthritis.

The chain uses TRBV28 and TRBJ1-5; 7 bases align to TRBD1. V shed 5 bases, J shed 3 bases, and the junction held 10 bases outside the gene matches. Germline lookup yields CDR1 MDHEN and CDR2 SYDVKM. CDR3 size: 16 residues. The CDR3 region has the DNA TGTGCCAGCAGTCCGGGTAAGGGGGCTAACAATCAGCCCCAGCATTTT. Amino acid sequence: CASSPGKGANNQPQHF.

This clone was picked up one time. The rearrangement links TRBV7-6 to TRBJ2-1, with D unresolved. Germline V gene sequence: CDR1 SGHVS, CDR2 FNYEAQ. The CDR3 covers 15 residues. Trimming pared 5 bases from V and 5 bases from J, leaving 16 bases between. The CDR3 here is CASSPSRDHDNEQFF. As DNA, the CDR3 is TGTGCCAGCAGCCCATCTCGCGACCATGACAATGAGCAGTTCTTC.

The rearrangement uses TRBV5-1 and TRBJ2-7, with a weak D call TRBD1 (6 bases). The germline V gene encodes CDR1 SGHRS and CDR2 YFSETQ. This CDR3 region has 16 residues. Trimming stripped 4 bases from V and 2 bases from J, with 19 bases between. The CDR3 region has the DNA TGCGCCAGCAGCCAGGAGTCGGTCAGGGGCCCCTACGAGCAGTACTTC. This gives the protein CASSQESVRGPYEQYF. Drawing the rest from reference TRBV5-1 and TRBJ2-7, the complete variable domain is KAGVTQTPRYLIKTRGQQVTLSCSPISGHRSVSWYQQTPGQGLQFLFEYFSETQRNKGNFPGRFSGRQFSNSRSEMNVSTLELGDSALYLCASSQESVRGPYEQYFGPGTRLTVT.

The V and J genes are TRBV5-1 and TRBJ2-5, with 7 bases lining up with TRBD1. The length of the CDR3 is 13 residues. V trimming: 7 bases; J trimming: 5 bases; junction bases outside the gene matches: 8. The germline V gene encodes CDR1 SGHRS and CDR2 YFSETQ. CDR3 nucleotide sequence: TGCGCCAGCCTAGGGGGCTATAAGGAGACCCAGTACTTC. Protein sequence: CASLGGYKETQYF.

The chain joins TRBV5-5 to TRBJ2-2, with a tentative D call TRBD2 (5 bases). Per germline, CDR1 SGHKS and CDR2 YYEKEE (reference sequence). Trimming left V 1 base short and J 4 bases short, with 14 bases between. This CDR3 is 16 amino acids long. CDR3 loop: CASSLKEFRGTGELFF. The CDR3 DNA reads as TGTGCCAGCAGCTTGAAGGAGTTCCGGGGCACCGGGGAGCTGTTTTTT.

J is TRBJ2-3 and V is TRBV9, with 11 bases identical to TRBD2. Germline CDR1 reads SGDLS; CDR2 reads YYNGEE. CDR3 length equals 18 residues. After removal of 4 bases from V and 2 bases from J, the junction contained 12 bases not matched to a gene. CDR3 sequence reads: CASSPGHKLAGVTDTQYF. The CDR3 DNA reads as TGTGCCAGCAGCCCAGGACACAAACTAGCGGGAGTCACAGATACGCAGTATTTT.

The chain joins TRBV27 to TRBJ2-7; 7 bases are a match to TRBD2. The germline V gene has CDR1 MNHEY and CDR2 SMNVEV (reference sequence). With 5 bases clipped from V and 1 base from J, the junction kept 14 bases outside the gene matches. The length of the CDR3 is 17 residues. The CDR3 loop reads CASSPSAGSGVSYEQYF. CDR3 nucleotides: TGTGCCAGCAGTCCCTCCGCGGGGAGCGGGGTATCCTACGAGCAGTACTTC.

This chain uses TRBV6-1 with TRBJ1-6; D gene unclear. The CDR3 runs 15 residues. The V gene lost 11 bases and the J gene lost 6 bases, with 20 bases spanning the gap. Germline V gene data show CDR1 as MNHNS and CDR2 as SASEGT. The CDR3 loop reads CAGSEDSAVNSPLHF. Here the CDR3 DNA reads TGTGCCGGTTCGGAGGATTCGGCCGTTAATTCACCCCTCCACTTT.

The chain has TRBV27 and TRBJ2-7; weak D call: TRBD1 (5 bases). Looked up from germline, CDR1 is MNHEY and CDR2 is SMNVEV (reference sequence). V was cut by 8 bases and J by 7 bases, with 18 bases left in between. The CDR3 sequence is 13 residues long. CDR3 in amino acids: CASARAGLREQYF. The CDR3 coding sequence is TGTGCCAGCGCCCGGGCAGGGTTAAGGGAGCAGTACTTC.

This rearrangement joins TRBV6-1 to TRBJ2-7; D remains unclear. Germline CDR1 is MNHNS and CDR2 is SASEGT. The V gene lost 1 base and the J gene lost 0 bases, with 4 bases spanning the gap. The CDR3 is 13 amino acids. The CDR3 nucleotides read TGTGCCAGCAGTGAAGAAAGCTCCTACGAGCAGTACTTC. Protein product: CASSEESSYEQYF.

CDR3 residues: CASSEETGGAGEQYF. Here the CDR3 DNA reads TGTGCCAGCAGTGAGGAGACAGGGGGCGCAGGCGAGCAGTACTTC. The gene calls are TRBV6-1 and TRBJ2-7, with 10 bases fitting TRBD1. The CDR3 has 15 residues. The J segment lost 6 bases and the V segment lost 3 bases, leaving 8 bases of the junction unmatched. The germline CDR1 and CDR2 sequences are MNHNS and SASEGT.

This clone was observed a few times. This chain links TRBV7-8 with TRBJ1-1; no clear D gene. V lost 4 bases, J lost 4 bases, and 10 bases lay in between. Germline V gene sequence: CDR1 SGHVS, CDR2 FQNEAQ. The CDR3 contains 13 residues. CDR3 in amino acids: CASSSWMGTEAFF. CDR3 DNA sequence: TGTGCCAGCAGCTCTTGGATGGGCACTGAAGCTTTCTTT.

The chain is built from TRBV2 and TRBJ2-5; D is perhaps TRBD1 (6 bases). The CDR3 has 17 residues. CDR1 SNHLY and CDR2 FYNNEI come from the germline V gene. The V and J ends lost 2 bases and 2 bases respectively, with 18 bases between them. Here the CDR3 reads CASSESLPDSSQETQYF. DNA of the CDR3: TGTGCCAGCAGTGAATCCCTTCCGGACAGCTCTCAAGAGACCCAGTACTTC.

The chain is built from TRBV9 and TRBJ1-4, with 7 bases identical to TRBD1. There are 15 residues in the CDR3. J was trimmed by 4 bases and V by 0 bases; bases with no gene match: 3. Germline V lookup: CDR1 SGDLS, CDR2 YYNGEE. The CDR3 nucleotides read TGTGCCAGCAGCGTAGAGGGACAGCGTAATGAAAAACTGTTTTTT. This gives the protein CASSVEGQRNEKLFF.

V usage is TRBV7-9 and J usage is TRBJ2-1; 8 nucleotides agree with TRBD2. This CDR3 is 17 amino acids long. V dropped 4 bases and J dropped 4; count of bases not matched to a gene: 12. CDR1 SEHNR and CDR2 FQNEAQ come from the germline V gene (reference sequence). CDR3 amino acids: CASSSPHSGKTYNEQFF. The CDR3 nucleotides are TGTGCCAGCAGCTCCCCTCATAGCGGGAAGACTTACAATGAGCAGTTCTTC.

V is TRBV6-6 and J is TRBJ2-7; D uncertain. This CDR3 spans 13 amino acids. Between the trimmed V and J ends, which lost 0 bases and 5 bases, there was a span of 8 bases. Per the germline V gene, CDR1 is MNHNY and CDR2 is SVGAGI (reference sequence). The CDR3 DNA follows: TGTGCCAGCAGTTACTCTTCTCGGGACGAGCAGTACTTC. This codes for CASSYSSRDEQYF.

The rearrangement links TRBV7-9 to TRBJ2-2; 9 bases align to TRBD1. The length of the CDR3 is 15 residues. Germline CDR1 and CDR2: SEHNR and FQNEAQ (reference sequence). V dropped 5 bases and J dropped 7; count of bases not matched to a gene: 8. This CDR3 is CASSADRGLIGELFF. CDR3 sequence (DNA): TGTGCCAGCAGCGCGGACAGGGGACTTATCGGGGAGCTGTTTTTT.

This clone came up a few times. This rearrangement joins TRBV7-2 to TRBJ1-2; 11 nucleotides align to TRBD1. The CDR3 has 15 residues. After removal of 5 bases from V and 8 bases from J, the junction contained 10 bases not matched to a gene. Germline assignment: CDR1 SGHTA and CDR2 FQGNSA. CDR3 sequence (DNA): TGTGCCAGCAGCATCCGGGACAGGGGGGGCAGGGGCTACACCTTC. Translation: CASSIRDRGGRGYTF.

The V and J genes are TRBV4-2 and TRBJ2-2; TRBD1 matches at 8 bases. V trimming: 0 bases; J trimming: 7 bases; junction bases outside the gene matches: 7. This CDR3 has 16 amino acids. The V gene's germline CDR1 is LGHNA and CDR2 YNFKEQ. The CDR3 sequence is CASSQDTGGMSGELFF. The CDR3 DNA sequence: TGTGCCAGCAGCCAAGATACAGGGGGGATGAGCGGGGAGCTGTTTTTT.

This CDR3 is CASRILAGVYNEQFF. The CDR3 DNA follows: TGTGCCAGCAGAATACTAGCGGGGGTTTACAATGAGCAGTTCTTC. The V call is TRBV7-9, the J call TRBJ2-1; the match to TRBD2 covers 11 bases. This CDR3 has 15 amino acids. The germline CDR1 and CDR2 sequences are SEHNR and FQNEAQ (reference sequence). After removal of 6 bases from V and 4 bases from J, the junction contained 5 bases not matched to a gene.

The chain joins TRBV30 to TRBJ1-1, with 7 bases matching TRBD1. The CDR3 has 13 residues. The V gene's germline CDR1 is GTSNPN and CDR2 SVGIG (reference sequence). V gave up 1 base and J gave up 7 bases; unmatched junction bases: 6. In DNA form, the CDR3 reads TGTGCCTGGAGTGACAGGGGCCGACTTGAAGCTTTCTTT. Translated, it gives CAWSDRGRLEAFF. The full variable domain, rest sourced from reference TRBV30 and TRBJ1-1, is SQTIHQWPATLVQPVGSPLSLECTVEGTSNPNLYWYRQAAGRGLQLLFYSVGIGQISSEVPQNLSASRPQDRQFILSSKKLLLSDSGFYLCAWSDRGRLEAFFGQGTRLTVV.

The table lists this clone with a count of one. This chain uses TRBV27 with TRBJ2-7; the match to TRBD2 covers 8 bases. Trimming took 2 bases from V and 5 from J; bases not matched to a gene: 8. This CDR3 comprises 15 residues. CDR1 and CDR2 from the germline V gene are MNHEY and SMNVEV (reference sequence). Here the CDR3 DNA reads TGTGCCAGCAGTTTAGCGGGAGGCCCCCTAAACGAGCAGTACTTC. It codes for CASSLAGGPLNEQYF.

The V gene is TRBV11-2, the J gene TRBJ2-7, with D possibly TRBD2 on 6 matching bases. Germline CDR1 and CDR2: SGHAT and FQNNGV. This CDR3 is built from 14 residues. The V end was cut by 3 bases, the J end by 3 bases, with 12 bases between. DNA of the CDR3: TGTGCCAGCAGCTTGGAGGGGAGTTTCTACGAGCAGTACTTC. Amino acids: CASSLEGSFYEQYF.

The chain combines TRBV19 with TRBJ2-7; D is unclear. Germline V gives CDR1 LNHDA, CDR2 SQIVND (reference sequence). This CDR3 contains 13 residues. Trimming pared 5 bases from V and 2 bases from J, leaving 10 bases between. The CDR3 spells CASSWGTTYEQYF. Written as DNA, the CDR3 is TGTGCCAGTAGTTGGGGAACAACCTACGAGCAGTACTTC. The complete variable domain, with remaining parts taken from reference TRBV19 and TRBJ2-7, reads DGGITQSPKYLFRKEGQNVTLSCEQNLNHDAMYWYRQDPGQGLRLIYYSQIVNDFQKGDIAEGYSVSREKKESFPLTVTSAQKNPTAFYLCASSWGTTYEQYFGPGTRLTVT.

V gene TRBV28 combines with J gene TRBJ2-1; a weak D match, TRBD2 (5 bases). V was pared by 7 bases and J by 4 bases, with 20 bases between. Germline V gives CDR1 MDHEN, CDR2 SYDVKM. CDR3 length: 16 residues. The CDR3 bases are TGTGCCAGCACGGACTTGCTGGGAAGCGGTTACAATGAGCAGTTCTTC. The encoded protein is CASTDLLGSGYNEQFF.

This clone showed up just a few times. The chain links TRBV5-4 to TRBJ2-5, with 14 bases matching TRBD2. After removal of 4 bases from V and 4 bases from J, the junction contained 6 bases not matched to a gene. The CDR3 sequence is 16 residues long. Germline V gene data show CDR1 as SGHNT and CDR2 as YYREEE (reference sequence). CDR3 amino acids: CASSPGLAGGRETQYF. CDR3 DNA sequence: TGTGCCAGCAGCCCCGGACTAGCGGGAGGAAGAGAGACCCAGTACTTC.

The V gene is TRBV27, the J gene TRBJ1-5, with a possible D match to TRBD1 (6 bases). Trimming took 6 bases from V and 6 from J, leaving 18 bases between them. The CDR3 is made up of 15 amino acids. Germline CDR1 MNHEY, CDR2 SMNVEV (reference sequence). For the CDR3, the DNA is TGTGCCAGCAGCCCTTCACCCGGGGGCGGTCAGCCCCAGCATTTT. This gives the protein CASSPSPGGGQPQHF.